This TCR beta chain was profiled in a study of tumor and adjacent non-tumor tissue in lung cancer. About the study: On average, productive TCRbeta reads reached a few million per sample.

General study points: Significantly higher TCR diversity was found in tumor than normal lung. Top 100 clones took a larger repertoire share in normal lung. Shorter survival was associated with higher TCR diversity in tumors.

Trimming at V came to 6 bases and at J to 11 bases, leaving 9 bases not matched to a gene. The germline V gene encodes CDR1 DFQATT and CDR2 SNEGSKA (reference sequence). The CDR3 is 11 amino acids. RNA was extracted from bulk tissue without any cell sorting. The normal lung tissue was taken more than 3 cm from the tumor edge. In this sample, this clonotype turned up many times. Its matching antigen is unknown. TCRbeta libraries were built with three rounds of nested PCR, modified from ARM-PCR. Using its own MiXCR run on the multiplex PCR reads, TCRdb lists one record per CDR3 protein. This table holds 100,000 or so distinct CDR3 sequences, roughly two thirds found once.

This chain uses TRBV20-1 with TRBJ1-1, with TRBD1 matching 7 bases. The sample taken for sequencing was distant non-tumor lung tissue. This receptor was taken from a man in his thirties or forties with non-small cell lung cancer. The CDR3 nucleotides are TGCAGTGCAGACCGGGACAGTCGGGCTTTCTTT. Its translation is CSADRDSRAFF.